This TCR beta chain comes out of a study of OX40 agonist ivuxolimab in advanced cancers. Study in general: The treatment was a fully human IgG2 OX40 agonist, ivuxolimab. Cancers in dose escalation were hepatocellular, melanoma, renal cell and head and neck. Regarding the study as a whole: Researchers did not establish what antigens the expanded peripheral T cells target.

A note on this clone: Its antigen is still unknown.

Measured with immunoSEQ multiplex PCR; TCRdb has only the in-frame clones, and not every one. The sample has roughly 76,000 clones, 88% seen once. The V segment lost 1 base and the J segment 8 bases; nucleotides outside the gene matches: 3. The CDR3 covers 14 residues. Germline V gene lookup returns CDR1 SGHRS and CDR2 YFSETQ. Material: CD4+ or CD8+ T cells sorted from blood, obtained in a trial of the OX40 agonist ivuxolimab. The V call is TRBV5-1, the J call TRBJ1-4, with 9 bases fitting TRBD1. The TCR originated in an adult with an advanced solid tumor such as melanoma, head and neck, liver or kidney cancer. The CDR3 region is CASSLTGGGEKLFF. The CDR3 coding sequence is TGCGCCAGCAGCTTGACAGGGGGCGGAGAAAAACTGTTTTTT.